The text below deals with one T cell receptor (beta chain). This specimen belongs to a study of blood T cell repertoires in COVID-19. Study details: The United States, Italy and Spain provided the acute and convalescent COVID-19 samples. PBMCs, B-cell-depleted T cells, or T cells provided the cDNA or gDNA that made up the material.

The authors' processing: Counts of nucleated cells, estimated from reference gene primer amplification, were obtained. Only in-frame clones appear in the TCRdb table, and some are missing; sequencing was by immunoSEQ multiplex PCR. From that table come the V and J calls and clone size; the DNA was used to work out D and trimming. The table shows about 220,000 clones, with roughly 82% occurring only once. V lost 5 bases and J lost 5; bases outside the gene matches: 5. Germline V gene data show CDR1 as LGHNA and CDR2 as YSLEER. The CDR3 sequence is 15 residues long. The receptor was derived from a man aged 45-65 years with active or convalescent COVID-19. The genes are TRBV4-3 and TRBJ2-3, with 12 bases matching TRBD2. What was sequenced was peripheral blood. CDR3 residues: CASSIRLAGVDTQYF. As DNA, the CDR3 is TGCGCCAGCAGCATCCGACTAGCGGGGGTAGATACGCAGTATTTT.